Here is one T cell receptor (beta chain) with its context. Its antigen is still unknown. Qualities for individual bases were not recorded, and no much larger clone is one base off. Library preparation used the immunoSEQ multiplex PCR assay. Here the immuneACCESS table is served through TCRdb, limited to in-frame sequences with V and J called. Missing clones are a known gap in these copies; in checked studies unresolved V genes cover under half, and the rest lacks a known reason. Across this sample there are roughly 120,000 clones, with about 88% seen only once. The ten largest clones take up over 2% of the sample. This sample stems from a study of control samples from healthy donors and cancer patients (dated by TCRdb to 2020 to 2022). Based on the germline V gene (reference sequence), the CDR1 and CDR2 sequences are LNHDA and SQIVND. V gives up 8 bases and J gives up 3 bases, and the segment between their germline ends measures 14 bases. From the cysteine through the phenylalanine, the CDR3 covers 13 amino acids. Only the CDR3 DNA stays, 39 bases, in frame from base 1.

The sample was blood. This clonotype originated in a woman aged 70-85 years in good health. The receptor chain draws on TRBV19 and TRBJ2-7, with a weak D call of TRBD2 (6 bases match). The DNA sequence reads TGTGCCAGTGGGTTGGGACTCAGCTACGAGCAGTACTTC. Its amino acids are CASGLGLSYEQYF.